The present T cell receptor beta chain was sequenced within a study of T cell responses to AZD1222 COVID-19 vaccine. TCRdb's table, derived via immunoSEQ multiplex PCR, lists solely in-frame clones and lacks some. The table has roughly 120,000 clones, 88% seen once. Germline V gives CDR1 LNHNV, CDR2 YYDKDF (reference sequence). V was shortened by 1 base and J by 0 bases, with 9 bases between the two germline ends. The CDR3 spans 16 residues. The clonotype was recovered from an adult in good health. The rearrangement joins TRBV15 to TRBJ2-2, with D possibly being TRBD1 (5 bases). Here the sequenced sample was peripheral blood, taken on day 0 of AZD1222 vaccination. The CDR3 protein is CATSRVGPPNTGELFF. The CDR3 bases are TGTGCCACCAGCAGAGTGGGGCCCCCGAACACCGGGGAGCTGTTTTTT.